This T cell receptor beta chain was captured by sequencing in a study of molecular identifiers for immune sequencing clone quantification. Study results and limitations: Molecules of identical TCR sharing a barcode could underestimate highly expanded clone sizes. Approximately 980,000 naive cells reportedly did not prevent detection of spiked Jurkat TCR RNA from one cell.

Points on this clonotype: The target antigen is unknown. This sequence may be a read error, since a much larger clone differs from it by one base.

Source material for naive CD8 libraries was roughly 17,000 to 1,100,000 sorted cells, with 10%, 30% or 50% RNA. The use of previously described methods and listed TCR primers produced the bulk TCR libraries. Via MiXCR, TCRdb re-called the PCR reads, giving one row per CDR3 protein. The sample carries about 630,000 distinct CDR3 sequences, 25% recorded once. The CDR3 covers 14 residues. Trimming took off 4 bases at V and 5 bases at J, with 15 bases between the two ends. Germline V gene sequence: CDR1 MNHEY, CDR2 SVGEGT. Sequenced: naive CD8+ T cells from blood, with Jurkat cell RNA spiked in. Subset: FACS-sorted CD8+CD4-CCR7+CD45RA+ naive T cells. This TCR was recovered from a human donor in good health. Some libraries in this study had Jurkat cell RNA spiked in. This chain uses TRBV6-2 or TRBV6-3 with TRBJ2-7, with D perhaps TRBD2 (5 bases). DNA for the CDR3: TGTGCCAGCAGTTCCCCCGACGGGGTTAACGAGCAGTACTTC. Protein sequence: CASSSPDGVNEQYF.